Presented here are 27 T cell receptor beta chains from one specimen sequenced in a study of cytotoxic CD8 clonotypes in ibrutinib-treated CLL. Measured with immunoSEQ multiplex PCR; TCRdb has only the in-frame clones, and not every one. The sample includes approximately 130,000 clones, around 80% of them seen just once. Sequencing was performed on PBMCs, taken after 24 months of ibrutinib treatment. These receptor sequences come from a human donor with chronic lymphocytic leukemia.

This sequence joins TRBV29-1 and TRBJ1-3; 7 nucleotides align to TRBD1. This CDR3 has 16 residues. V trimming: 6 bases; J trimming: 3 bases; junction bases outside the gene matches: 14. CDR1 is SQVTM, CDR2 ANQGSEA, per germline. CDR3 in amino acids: CSVAGTVLFNGNTIYF. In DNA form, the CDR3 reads TGCAGCGTCGCCGGGACAGTTCTTTTTAATGGAAACACCATATATTTT.

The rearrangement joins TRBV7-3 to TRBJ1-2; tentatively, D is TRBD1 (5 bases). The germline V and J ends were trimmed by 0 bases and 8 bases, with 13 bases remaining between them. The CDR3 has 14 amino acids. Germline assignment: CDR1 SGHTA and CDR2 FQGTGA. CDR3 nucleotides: TGTGCCAGCAGCTTAACGGACAATACGGGAGGCTACACCTTC. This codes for CASSLTDNTGGYTF. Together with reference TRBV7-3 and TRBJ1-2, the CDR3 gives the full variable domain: GAGVSQTPSNKVTEKGKYVELRCDPISGHTALYWYRQSLGQGPEFLIYFQGTGAADDSGLPNDRFFAVRPEGSVSTLKIQRTERGDSAVYLCASSLTDNTGGYTFGSGTRLTVV.

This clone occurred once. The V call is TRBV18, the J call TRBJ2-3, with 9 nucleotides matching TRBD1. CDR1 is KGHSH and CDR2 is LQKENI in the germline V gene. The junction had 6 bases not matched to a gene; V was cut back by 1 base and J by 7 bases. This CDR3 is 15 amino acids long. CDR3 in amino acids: CASSPRGQGGNTQYF. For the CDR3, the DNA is TGTGCCAGCTCACCACGGGGACAGGGTGGAAATACGCAGTATTTT.

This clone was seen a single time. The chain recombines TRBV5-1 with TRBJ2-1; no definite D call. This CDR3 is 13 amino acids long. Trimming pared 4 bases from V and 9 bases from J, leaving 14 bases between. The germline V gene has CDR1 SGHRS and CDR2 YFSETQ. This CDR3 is CASSRVDRFEQFF. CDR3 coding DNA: TGCGCCAGCAGCCGGGTTGACCGATTTGAGCAGTTCTTC.

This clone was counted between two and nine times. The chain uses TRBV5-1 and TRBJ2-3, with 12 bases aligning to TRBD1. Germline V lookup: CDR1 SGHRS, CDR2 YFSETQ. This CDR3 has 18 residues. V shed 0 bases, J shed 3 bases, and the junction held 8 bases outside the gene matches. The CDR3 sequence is CASSLGDRGPLGTDTQYF. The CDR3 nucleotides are TGCGCCAGCAGCTTGGGGGACAGGGGGCCGTTAGGAACAGATACGCAGTATTTT.

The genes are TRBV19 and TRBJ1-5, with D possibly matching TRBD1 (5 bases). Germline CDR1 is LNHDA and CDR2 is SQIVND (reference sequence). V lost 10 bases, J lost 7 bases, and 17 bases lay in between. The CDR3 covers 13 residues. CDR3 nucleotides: TGTGCCACTAAGGGGCAGGGCGGCCAGCCCCAGCATTTT. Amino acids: CATKGQGGQPQHF.

CDR3 region: CASSPTGLETQYF. The CDR3, as DNA: TGTGCCAGTAGCCCGACAGGTTTGGAGACCCAGTACTTC. The J gene is TRBJ2-5, the V gene TRBV19; D is possibly TRBD1 (6 bases). With 6 bases removed from V and 5 bases from J, the gap between germline ends came to 13 bases. CDR3 size: 13 residues. Germline-derived CDR1 and CDR2 are LNHDA and SQIVND (reference sequence).

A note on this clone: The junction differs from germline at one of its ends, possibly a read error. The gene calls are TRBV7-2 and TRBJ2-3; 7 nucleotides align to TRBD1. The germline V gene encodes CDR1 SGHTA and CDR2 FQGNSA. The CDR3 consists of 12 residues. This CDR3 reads CASSSDRDTQYF. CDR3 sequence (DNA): TGTGCCAGCAGCTCCGACAGGGATACACAGTATTTT.

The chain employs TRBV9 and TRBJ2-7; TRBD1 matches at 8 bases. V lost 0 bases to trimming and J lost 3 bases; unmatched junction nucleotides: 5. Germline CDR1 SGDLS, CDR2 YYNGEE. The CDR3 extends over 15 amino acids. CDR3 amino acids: CASSVGGQGGYEQYF. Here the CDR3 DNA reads TGTGCCAGCAGCGTAGGTGGACAGGGTGGCTACGAGCAGTACTTC.

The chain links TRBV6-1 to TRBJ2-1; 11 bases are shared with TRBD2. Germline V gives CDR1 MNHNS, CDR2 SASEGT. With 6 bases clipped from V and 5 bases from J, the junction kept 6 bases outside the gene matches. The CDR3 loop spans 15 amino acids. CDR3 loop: CASSETSGGNNEQFF. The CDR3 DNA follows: TGTGCCAGCAGCGAAACTAGCGGGGGAAACAATGAGCAGTTCTTC.

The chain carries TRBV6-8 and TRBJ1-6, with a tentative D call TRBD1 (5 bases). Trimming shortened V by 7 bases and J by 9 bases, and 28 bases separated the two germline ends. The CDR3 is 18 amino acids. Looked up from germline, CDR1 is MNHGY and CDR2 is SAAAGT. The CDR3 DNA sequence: TGTGCCAGCATTTTTTGGGCAGGGTGTGTCTCGACGCCTTCACCCCTCCACTTT. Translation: CASIFWAGCVSTPSPLHF.

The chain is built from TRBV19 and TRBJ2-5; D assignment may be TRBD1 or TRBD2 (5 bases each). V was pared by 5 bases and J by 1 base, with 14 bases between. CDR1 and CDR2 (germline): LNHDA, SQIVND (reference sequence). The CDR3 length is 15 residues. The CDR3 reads CASSPYGDRQETQYF. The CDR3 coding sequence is TGTGCCAGTAGTCCGTACGGGGACCGCCAAGAGACCCAGTACTTC. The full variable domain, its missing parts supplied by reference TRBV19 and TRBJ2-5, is DGGITQSPKYLFRKEGQNVTLSCEQNLNHDAMYWYRQDPGQGLRLIYYSQIVNDFQKGDIAEGYSVSREKKESFPLTVTSAQKNPTAFYLCASSPYGDRQETQYFGPGTRLLVL.

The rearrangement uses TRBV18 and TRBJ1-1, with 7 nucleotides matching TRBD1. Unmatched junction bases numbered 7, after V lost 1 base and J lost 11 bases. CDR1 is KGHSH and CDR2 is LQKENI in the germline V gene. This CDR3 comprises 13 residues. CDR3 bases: TGTGCCAGCTCACCACTAAAGGGGGCTGGGGCTTTCTTT. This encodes CASSPLKGAGAFF.

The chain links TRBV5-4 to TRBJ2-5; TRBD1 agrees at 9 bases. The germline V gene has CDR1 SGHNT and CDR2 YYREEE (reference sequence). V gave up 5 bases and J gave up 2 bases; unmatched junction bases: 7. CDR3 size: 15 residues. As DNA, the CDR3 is TGTGCCAGCAGTTCCGGGACAGGGATTCAAGAGACCCAGTACTTC. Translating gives CASSSGTGIQETQYF.

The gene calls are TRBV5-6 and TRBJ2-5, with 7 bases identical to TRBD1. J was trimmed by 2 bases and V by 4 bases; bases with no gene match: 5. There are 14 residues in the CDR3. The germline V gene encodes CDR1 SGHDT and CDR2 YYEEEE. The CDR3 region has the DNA TGTGCCAGCAGCCGCCAGGGACAGCAAGAGACCCAGTACTTC. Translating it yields CASSRQGQQETQYF.

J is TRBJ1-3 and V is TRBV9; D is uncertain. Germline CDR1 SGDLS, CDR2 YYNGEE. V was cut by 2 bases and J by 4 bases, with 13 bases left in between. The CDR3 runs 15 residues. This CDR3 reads CASSVGRRNGNTIYF. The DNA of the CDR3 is TGTGCCAGCAGCGTGGGCAGGAGGAACGGAAACACCATATATTTT.

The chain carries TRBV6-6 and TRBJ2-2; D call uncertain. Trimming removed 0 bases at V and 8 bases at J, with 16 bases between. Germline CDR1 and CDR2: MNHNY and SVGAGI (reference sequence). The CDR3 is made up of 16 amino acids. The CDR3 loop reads CASSYSKSYGSGELFF. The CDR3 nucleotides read TGTGCCAGCAGTTACTCGAAAAGCTATGGTTCGGGGGAGCTGTTTTTT.

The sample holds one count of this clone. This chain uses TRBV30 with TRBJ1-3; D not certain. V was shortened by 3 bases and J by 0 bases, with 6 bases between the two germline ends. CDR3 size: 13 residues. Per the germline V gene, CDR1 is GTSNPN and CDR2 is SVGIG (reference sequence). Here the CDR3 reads CAWRWRSGNTIYF. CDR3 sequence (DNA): TGTGCCTGGAGATGGCGCTCTGGAAACACCATATATTTT.

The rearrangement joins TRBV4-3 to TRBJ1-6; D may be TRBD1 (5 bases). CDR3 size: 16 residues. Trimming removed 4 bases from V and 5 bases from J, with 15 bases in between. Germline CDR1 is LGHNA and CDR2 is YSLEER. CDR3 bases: TGCGCCAGCAGCCCCAAGGAAGGGACTCATAATTCACCCCTCCACTTT. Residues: CASSPKEGTHNSPLHF.

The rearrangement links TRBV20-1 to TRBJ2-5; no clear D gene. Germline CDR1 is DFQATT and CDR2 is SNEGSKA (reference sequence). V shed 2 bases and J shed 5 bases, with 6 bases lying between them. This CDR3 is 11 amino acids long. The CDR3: CSARSGETQYF. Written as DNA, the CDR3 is TGCAGTGCTAGATCCGGGGAGACCCAGTACTTC.

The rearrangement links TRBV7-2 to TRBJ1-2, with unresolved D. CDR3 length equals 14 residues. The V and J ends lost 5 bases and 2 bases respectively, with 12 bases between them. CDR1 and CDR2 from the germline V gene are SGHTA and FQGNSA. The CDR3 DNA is TGTGCCAGCAGCATCCTACGGACGAACTATGGCTACACCTTC. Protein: CASSILRTNYGYTF.

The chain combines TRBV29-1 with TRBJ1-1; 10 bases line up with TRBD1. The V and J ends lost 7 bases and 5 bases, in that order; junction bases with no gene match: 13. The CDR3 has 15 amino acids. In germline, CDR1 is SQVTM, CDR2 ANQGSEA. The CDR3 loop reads CSGTHIPGQGTEAFF. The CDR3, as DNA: TGCAGCGGAACCCATATACCGGGACAGGGGACTGAAGCTTTCTTT.

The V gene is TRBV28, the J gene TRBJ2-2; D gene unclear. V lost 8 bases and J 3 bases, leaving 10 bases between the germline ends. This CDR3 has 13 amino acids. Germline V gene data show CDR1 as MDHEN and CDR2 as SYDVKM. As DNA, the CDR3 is TGTGCCAGCCGGCAGGATTACACCGGGGAGCTGTTTTTT. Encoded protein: CASRQDYTGELFF.

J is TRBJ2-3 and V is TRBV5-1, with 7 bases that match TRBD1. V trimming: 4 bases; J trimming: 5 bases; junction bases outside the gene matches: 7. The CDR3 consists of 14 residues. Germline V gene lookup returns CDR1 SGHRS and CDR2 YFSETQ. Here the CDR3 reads CASSIGQEGDTQYF. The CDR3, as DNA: TGCGCCAGCAGCATAGGACAGGAAGGAGATACGCAGTATTTT. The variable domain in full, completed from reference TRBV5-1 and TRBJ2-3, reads KAGVTQTPRYLIKTRGQQVTLSCSPISGHRSVSWYQQTPGQGLQFLFEYFSETQRNKGNFPGRFSGRQFSNSRSEMNVSTLELGDSALYLCASSIGQEGDTQYFGPGTRLTVL.

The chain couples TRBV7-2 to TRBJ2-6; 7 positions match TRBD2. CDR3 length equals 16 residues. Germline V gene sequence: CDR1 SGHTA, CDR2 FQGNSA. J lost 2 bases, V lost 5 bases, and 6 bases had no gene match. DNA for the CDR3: TGTGCCAGCAGCGTAAACGGGGGGACTGGGGCCAACGTCCTGACTTTC. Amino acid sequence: CASSVNGGTGANVLTF.

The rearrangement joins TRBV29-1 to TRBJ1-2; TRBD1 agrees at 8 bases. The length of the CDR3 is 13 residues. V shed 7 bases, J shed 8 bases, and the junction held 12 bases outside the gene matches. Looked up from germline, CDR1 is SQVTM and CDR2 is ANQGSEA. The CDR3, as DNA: TGCAGCGGAAGACAGGGGACCACCTCCGGCTACACCTTC. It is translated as CSGRQGTTSGYTF.

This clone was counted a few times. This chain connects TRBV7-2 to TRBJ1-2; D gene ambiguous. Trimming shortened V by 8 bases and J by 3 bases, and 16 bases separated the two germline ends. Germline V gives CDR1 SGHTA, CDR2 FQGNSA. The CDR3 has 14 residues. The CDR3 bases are TGTGCCAGCCGCCCCCCGGCTGGGGACTATGGCTACACCTTC. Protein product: CASRPPAGDYGYTF.